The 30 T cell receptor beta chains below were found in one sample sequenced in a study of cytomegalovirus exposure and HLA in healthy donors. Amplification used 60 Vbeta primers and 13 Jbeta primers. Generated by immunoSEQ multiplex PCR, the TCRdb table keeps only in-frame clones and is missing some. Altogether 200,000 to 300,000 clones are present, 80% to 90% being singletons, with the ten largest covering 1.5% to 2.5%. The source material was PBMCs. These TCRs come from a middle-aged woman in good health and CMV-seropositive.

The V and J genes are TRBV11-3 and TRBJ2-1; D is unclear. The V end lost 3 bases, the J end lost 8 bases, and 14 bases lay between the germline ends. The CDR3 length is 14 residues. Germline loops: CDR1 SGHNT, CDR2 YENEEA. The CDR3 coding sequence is TGTGCCAGCAGCTTCGTTGCTGCTTCGGATGAGCAGTTCTTC. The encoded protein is CASSFVAASDEQFF. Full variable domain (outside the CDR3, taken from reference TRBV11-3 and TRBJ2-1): EAGVVQSPRYKIIEKKQPVAFWCNPISGHNTLYWYLQNLGQGPELLIRYENEEAVDDSQLPKDRFSAERLKGVDSTLKIQPAELGDSAVYLCASSFVAASDEQFFGPGTRLTVL.

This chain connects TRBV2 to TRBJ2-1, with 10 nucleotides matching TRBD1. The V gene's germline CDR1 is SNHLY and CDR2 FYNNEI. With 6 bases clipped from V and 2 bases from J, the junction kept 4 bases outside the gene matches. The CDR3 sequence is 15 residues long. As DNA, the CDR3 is TGTGCCAGCAGGACGGGGACAGGGGCCTACAATGAGCAGTTCTTC. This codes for CASRTGTGAYNEQFF. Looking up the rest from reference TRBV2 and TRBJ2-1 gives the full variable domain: EPEVTQTPSHQVTQMGQEVILRCVPISNHLYFYWYRQILGQKVEFLVSFYNNEISEKSEIFDDQFSVERPDGSNFTLKIRSTKLEDSAMYFCASRTGTGAYNEQFFGPGTRLTVL.

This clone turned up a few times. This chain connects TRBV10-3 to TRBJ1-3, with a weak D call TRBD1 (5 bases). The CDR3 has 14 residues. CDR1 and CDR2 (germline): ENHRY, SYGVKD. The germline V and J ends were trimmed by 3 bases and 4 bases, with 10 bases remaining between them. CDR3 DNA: TGTGCCATCAGTGATGGTTCAGGGGGAAACACCATATATTTT. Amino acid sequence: CAISDGSGGNTIYF.

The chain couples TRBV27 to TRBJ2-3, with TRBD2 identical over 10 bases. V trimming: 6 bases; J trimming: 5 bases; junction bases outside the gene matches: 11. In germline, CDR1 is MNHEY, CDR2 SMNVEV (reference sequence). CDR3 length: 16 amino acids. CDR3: CASSLFSASGRDTQYF. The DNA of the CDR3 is TGTGCCAGCAGCTTGTTCAGTGCTAGCGGGAGAGATACGCAGTATTTT.

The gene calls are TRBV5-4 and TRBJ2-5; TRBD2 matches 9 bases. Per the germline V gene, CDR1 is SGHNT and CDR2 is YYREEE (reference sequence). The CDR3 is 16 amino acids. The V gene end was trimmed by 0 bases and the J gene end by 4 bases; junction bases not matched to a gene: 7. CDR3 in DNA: TGTGCCAGCAGCTTGGCCGGTAGCGGGAGAGGAGAGACCCAGTACTTC. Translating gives CASSLAGSGRGETQYF.

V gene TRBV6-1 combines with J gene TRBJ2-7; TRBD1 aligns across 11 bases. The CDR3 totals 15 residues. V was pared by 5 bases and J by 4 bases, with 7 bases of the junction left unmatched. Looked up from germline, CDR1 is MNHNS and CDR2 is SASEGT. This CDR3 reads CASSWQGTGGYEQYF. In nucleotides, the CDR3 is TGTGCCAGCAGTTGGCAAGGGACAGGGGGGTACGAGCAGTACTTC.

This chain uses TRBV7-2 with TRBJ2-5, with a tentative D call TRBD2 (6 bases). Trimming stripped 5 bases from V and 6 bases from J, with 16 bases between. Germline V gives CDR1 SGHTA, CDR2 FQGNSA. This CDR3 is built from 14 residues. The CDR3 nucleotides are TGTGCCAGCAGCCCGACACTAGGAGGGCAGACCCAGTACTTC. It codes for CASSPTLGGQTQYF.

The CDR3 DNA sequence: TGCGCCAGCAAGGGTAGCGGGCCGAACACCGGGGAGCTGTTTTTT. Translated: CASKGSGPNTGELFF. The genes are TRBV10-2 and TRBJ2-2; TRBD2 agrees at 7 bases. This CDR3 is built from 15 residues. The V and J ends lost 7 bases and 0 bases, in that order; junction bases with no gene match: 5. Germline V gives CDR1 WSHSY, CDR2 SAAADI.

The CDR3 nucleotides read TGTGCCAGCAGGTCGGACAGGGCGGGCTATGGCTACACCTTC. Translating gives CASRSDRAGYGYTF. V usage is TRBV27 and J usage is TRBJ1-2, with TRBD1 identical over 8 bases. Trimming removed 6 bases from V and 4 bases from J; junction bases left unmatched: 7. CDR3 length: 14 residues. Germline V CDR1 and CDR2: MNHEY, SMNVEV (reference sequence).

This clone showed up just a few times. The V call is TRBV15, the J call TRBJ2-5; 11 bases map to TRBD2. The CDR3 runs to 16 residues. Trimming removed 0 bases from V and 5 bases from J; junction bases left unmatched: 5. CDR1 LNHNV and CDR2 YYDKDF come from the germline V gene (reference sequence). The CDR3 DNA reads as TGTGCCACCAGCAGAGATGGGACTAGCGGAAGGGAGACCCAGTACTTC. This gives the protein CATSRDGTSGRETQYF.

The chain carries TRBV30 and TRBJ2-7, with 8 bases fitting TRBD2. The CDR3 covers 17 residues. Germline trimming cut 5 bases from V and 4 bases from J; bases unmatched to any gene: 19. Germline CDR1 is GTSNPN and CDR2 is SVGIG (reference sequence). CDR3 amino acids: CAWSSGSGINSRYEQYF. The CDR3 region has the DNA TGTGCCTGGTCGTCTGGTAGCGGGATTAACTCCAGGTACGAGCAGTACTTC.

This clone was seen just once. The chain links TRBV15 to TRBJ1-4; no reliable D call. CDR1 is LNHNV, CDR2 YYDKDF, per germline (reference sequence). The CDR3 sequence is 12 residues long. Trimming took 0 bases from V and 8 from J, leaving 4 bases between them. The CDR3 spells CATSREREKLFF. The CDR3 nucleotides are TGTGCCACCAGCAGAGAGCGAGAAAAACTGTTTTTT.

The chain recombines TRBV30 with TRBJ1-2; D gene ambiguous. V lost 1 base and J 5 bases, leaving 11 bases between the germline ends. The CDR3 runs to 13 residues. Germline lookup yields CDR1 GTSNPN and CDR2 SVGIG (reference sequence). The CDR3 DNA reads TGTGCCTGGAGTGGGCCTGGACTTTATGGCTACACCTTC. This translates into CAWSGPGLYGYTF.

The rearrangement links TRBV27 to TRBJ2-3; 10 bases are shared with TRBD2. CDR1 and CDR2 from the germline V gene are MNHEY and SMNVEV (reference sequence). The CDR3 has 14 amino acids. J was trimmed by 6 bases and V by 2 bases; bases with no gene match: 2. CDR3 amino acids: CASSLGTSVDTQYF. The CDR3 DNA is TGTGCCAGCAGTTTAGGGACTAGCGTCGATACGCAGTATTTT.

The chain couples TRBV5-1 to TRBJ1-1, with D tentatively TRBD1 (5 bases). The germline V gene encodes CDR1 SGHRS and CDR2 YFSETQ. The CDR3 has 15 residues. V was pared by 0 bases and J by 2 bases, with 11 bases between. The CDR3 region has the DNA TGCGCCAGCAGCTTGGATGGCAGGGATAACACTGAAGCTTTCTTT. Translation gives CASSLDGRDNTEAFF. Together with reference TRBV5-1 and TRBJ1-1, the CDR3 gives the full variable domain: KAGVTQTPRYLIKTRGQQVTLSCSPISGHRSVSWYQQTPGQGLQFLFEYFSETQRNKGNFPGRFSGRQFSNSRSEMNVSTLELGDSALYLCASSLDGRDNTEAFFGQGTRLTVV.

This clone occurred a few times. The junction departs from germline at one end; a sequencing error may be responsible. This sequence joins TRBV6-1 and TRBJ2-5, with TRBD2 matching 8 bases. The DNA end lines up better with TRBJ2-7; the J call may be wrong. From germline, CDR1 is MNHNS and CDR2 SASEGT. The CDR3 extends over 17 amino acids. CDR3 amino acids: CASSQAKLAATSYEQYF. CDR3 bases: TGTGCCAGCAGTCAAGCGAAACTAGCGGCGACTTCCTACGAGCAGTACTTC.

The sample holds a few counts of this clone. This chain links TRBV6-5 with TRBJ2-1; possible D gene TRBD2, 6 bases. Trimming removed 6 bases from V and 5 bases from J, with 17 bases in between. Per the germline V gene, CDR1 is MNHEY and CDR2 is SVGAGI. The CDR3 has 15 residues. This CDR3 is CASRSRERYNNEQFF. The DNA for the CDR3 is TGTGCCAGCAGAAGTCGGGAGAGATACAACAATGAGCAGTTCTTC.

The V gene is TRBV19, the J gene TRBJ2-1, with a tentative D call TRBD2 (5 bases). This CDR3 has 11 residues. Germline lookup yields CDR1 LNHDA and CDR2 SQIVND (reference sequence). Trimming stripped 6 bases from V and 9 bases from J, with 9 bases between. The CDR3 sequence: CASSSEGEQFF. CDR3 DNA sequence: TGTGCCAGTAGCTCCGAGGGTGAGCAGTTCTTC.

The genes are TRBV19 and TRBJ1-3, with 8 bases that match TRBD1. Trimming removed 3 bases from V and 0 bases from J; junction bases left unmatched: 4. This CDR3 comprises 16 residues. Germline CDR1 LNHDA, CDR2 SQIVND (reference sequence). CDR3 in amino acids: CASSIPGGISGNTIYF. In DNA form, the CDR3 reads TGTGCCAGTAGTATCCCAGGGGGCATCTCTGGAAACACCATATATTTT.

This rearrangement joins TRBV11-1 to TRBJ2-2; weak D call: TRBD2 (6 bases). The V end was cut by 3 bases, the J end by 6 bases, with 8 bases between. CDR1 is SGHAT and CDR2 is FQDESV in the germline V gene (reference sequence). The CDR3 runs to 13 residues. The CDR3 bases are TGTGCCAGCAGCTTTTTAGCGGCCGGGGAGCTGTTTTTT. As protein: CASSFLAAGELFF.

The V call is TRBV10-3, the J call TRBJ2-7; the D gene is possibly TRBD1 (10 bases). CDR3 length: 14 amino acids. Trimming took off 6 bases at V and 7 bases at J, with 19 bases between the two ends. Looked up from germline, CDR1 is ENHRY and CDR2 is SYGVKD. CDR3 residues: CAIRELAGQGEQYF. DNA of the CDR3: TGTGCCATCAGGGAGCTAGCGGGACAGGGGGAGCAGTACTTC.

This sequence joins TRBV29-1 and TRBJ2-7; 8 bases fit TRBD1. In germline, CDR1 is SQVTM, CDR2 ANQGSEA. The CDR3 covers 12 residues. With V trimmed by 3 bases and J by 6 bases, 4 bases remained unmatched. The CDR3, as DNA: TGCAGCGTTGAGACGGACAGGGCCGAGCAGTACTTC. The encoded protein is CSVETDRAEQYF.

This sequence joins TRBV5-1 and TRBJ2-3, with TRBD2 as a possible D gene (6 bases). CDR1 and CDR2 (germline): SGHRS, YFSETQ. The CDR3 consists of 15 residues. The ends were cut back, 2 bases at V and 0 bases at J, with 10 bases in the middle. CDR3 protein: CASSLGRDSTDTQYF. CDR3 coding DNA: TGCGCCAGCAGCTTAGGGCGGGACAGCACAGATACGCAGTATTTT.

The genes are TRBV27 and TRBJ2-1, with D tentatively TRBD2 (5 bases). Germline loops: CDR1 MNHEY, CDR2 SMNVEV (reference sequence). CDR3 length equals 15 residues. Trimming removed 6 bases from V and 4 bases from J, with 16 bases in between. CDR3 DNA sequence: TGTGCCAGCAGACCAGCGGTTGACGATTACAATGAGCAGTTCTTC. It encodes CASRPAVDDYNEQFF.

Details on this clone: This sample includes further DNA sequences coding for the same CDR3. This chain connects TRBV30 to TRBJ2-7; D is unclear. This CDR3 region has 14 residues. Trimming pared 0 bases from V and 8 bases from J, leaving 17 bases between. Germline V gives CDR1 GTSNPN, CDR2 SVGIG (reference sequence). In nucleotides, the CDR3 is TGTGCCTGGAGTGTACCGAGAAAACTACGGAAGCAGTACTTC. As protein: CAWSVPRKLRKQYF.

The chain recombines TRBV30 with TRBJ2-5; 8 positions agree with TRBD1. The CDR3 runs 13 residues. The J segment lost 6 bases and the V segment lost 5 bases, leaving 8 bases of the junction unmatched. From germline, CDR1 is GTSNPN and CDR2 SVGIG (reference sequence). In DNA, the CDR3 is TGTGCCTGGGTAACAGGGGGTAAAAAGACCCAGTACTTC. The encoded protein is CAWVTGGKKTQYF.

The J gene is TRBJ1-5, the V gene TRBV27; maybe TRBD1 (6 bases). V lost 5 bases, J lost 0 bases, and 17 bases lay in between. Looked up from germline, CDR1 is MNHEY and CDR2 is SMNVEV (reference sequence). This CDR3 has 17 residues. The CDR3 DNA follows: TGTGCCAGCAGTCAGGACAGAACCCCTAGTAGCAATCAGCCCCAGCATTTT. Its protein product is CASSQDRTPSSNQPQHF.

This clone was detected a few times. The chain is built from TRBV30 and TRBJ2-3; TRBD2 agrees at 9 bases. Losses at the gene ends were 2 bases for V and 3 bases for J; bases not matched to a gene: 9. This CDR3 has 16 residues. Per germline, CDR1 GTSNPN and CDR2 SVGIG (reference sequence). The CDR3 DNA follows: TGTGCCTGGAGTCCTAGGGGGGCGGGAGGGACAGATACGCAGTATTTT. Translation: CAWSPRGAGGTDTQYF.

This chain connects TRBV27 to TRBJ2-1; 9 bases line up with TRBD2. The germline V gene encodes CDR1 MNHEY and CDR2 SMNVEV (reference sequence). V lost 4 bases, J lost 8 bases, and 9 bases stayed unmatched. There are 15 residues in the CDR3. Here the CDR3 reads CASSSAGGELDEQFF. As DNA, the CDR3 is TGTGCCAGCAGTTCAGCGGGAGGAGAGTTGGATGAGCAGTTCTTC.

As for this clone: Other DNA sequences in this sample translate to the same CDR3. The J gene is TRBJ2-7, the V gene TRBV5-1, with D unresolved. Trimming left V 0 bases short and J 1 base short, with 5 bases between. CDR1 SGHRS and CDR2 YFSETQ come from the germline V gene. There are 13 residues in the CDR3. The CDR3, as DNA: TGCGCCAGCAGCTTGGCAGGTTCCTACGAGCAGTACTTC. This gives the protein CASSLAGSYEQYF. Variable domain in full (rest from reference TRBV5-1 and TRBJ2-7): KAGVTQTPRYLIKTRGQQVTLSCSPISGHRSVSWYQQTPGQGLQFLFEYFSETQRNKGNFPGRFSGRQFSNSRSEMNVSTLELGDSALYLCASSLAGSYEQYFGPGTRLTVT.